This T cell receptor beta chain was captured by sequencing in a study of CD8+ T cells in alopecia areata. Investigators isolated RNA and reverse transcribed it into cDNA to act as the sequencing template. Repertoires were generated with immunoSEQ multiplex PCR, while TCRdb's copy carries only in-frame clones and drops some. The sample includes 200,000 to 250,000 clones, approximately 72% seen only once; the top ten take 1.2%. Notes on this clone: Its antigen is as yet unknown.

CDR1 and CDR2 (germline): SGHRS, YFSETQ. The CDR3 runs 15 residues. The V end was cut by 0 bases, the J end by 2 bases, with 11 bases between. Specified treatment: oral pan-JAK inhibitor, 5-10 mg twice daily. Findings and caveats of the study: Lesional scalp, especially alopecia totalis/universalis, showed higher clonality than normal scalp. Persistence in scalp and blood during tofacitinib was observed for many expanded lesional clones.

Sequenced material: CD4+ T cells sorted from blood, taken around week 42, from a patient treated with tofacitinib. This rearrangement joins TRBV5-1 to TRBJ1-2; no definite D call. This receptor was taken from a human donor with alopecia areata. The CDR3 loop is CASSLGAQPNYGYTF. For the CDR3, the DNA is TGCGCCAGCAGCTTGGGGGCACAACCGAACTATGGCTACACCTTC. The entire variable domain, with the rest obtained from reference TRBV5-1 and TRBJ1-2, is as follows: KAGVTQTPRYLIKTRGQQVTLSCSPISGHRSVSWYQQTPGQGLQFLFEYFSETQRNKGNFPGRFSGRQFSNSRSEMNVSTLELGDSALYLCASSLGAQPNYGYTFGSGTRLTVV.